At least ten counts were recorded for the clone carrying this TCR beta chain. Its antigen is still unknown. The data originate from a study of T cells in Graves' hyperthyroidism and ophthalmopathy. Regarding the study as a whole: Stable hyperthyroidism and ophthalmopathy were separated using 13 V-J signatures.

Amplified TCR beta CDR3 regions came from RNA transcripts. With the HTBI primer set, the TCR CDR3 went through a first round of RT-PCR. TCRdb itself ran the multiplex PCR reads through MiXCR, one entry per CDR3 protein. The repertoire includes about 410,000 distinct CDR3 sequences, approximately 14% of them detected once, and roughly 21% sits in the top ten. The germline gives CDR1 SGHDN, CDR2 FVKESK. The CDR3 is 14 amino acids. Trimming removed 5 bases at V and 4 bases at J, with 12 bases between. The sample consisted of blood. The chain employs TRBV14 and TRBJ1-5; D is possibly TRBD1 (6 bases). The sequence was collected from a woman aged 25 to 45 with Graves' ophthalmopathy. CDR3 protein: CASSRGEGNQPQHF. CDR3 DNA sequence: TGTGCCAGCAGCAGGGGGGAGGGTAATCAGCCCCAGCATTTT.